This T cell receptor beta chain appears in the sequencing data of a study of technical replicates of blood from four donors. Clones were read by immunoSEQ multiplex PCR, and TCRdb kept only the in-frame ones, dropping some. The table has about 76,000 clones, around 86% seen once. The germline gives CDR1 SGHTA, CDR2 FQGNSA. V lost 7 bases and J 3 bases, leaving 12 bases between the germline ends. The CDR3 length is 13 residues. Sequenced: PBMCs. The clonotype originates from a human donor in good health. Some clones in this sample may be carry-over from other donors' samples. This chain connects TRBV7-2 to TRBJ2-5; D unclear. The CDR3 DNA reads TGTGCCAGCACCATTGAGAGAAAAGAGACCCAGTACTTC. Protein: CASTIERKETQYF. Variable domain in full (rest from reference TRBV7-2 and TRBJ2-5): GAGVSQSPSNKVTEKGKDVELRCDPISGHTALYWYRQSLGQGLEFLIYFQGNSAPDKSGLPSDRFSAERTGGSVSTLTIQRTQQEDSAVYLCASTIERKETQYFGPGTRLLVL.